This T cell receptor beta chain was observed in a study of cytomegalovirus exposure and HLA in healthy donors. Points from the study as a whole: Common viral pathogens seemed to be connected with several of the most significant clusters, according to a later analysis.

This CDR3 has 13 amino acids. Deletions cut 2 bases from V and 1 base from J, with 5 bases between. Germline V lookup: CDR1 MGHDK, CDR2 SYGVNS. The PCR had 60 Vbeta and 13 Jbeta primers. Method: immunoSEQ multiplex PCR; TCRdb's copy keeps in-frame clones and lacks some. The sample records about 190,000 clones, 9.5% to 15% being singletons. For this clone: What it binds is not known. The same CDR3 is also encoded by other DNA sequences in this sample.

The sequenced sample consisted of PBMCs. The source is a man in his forties or fifties in good health and CMV-seropositive. The chain couples TRBV25-1 to TRBJ1-2; no reliable D call. The CDR3 bases are TGTGCCAGCAGTGAACCAGGTAACTATGGCTACACCTTC. This gives the protein CASSEPGNYGYTF.